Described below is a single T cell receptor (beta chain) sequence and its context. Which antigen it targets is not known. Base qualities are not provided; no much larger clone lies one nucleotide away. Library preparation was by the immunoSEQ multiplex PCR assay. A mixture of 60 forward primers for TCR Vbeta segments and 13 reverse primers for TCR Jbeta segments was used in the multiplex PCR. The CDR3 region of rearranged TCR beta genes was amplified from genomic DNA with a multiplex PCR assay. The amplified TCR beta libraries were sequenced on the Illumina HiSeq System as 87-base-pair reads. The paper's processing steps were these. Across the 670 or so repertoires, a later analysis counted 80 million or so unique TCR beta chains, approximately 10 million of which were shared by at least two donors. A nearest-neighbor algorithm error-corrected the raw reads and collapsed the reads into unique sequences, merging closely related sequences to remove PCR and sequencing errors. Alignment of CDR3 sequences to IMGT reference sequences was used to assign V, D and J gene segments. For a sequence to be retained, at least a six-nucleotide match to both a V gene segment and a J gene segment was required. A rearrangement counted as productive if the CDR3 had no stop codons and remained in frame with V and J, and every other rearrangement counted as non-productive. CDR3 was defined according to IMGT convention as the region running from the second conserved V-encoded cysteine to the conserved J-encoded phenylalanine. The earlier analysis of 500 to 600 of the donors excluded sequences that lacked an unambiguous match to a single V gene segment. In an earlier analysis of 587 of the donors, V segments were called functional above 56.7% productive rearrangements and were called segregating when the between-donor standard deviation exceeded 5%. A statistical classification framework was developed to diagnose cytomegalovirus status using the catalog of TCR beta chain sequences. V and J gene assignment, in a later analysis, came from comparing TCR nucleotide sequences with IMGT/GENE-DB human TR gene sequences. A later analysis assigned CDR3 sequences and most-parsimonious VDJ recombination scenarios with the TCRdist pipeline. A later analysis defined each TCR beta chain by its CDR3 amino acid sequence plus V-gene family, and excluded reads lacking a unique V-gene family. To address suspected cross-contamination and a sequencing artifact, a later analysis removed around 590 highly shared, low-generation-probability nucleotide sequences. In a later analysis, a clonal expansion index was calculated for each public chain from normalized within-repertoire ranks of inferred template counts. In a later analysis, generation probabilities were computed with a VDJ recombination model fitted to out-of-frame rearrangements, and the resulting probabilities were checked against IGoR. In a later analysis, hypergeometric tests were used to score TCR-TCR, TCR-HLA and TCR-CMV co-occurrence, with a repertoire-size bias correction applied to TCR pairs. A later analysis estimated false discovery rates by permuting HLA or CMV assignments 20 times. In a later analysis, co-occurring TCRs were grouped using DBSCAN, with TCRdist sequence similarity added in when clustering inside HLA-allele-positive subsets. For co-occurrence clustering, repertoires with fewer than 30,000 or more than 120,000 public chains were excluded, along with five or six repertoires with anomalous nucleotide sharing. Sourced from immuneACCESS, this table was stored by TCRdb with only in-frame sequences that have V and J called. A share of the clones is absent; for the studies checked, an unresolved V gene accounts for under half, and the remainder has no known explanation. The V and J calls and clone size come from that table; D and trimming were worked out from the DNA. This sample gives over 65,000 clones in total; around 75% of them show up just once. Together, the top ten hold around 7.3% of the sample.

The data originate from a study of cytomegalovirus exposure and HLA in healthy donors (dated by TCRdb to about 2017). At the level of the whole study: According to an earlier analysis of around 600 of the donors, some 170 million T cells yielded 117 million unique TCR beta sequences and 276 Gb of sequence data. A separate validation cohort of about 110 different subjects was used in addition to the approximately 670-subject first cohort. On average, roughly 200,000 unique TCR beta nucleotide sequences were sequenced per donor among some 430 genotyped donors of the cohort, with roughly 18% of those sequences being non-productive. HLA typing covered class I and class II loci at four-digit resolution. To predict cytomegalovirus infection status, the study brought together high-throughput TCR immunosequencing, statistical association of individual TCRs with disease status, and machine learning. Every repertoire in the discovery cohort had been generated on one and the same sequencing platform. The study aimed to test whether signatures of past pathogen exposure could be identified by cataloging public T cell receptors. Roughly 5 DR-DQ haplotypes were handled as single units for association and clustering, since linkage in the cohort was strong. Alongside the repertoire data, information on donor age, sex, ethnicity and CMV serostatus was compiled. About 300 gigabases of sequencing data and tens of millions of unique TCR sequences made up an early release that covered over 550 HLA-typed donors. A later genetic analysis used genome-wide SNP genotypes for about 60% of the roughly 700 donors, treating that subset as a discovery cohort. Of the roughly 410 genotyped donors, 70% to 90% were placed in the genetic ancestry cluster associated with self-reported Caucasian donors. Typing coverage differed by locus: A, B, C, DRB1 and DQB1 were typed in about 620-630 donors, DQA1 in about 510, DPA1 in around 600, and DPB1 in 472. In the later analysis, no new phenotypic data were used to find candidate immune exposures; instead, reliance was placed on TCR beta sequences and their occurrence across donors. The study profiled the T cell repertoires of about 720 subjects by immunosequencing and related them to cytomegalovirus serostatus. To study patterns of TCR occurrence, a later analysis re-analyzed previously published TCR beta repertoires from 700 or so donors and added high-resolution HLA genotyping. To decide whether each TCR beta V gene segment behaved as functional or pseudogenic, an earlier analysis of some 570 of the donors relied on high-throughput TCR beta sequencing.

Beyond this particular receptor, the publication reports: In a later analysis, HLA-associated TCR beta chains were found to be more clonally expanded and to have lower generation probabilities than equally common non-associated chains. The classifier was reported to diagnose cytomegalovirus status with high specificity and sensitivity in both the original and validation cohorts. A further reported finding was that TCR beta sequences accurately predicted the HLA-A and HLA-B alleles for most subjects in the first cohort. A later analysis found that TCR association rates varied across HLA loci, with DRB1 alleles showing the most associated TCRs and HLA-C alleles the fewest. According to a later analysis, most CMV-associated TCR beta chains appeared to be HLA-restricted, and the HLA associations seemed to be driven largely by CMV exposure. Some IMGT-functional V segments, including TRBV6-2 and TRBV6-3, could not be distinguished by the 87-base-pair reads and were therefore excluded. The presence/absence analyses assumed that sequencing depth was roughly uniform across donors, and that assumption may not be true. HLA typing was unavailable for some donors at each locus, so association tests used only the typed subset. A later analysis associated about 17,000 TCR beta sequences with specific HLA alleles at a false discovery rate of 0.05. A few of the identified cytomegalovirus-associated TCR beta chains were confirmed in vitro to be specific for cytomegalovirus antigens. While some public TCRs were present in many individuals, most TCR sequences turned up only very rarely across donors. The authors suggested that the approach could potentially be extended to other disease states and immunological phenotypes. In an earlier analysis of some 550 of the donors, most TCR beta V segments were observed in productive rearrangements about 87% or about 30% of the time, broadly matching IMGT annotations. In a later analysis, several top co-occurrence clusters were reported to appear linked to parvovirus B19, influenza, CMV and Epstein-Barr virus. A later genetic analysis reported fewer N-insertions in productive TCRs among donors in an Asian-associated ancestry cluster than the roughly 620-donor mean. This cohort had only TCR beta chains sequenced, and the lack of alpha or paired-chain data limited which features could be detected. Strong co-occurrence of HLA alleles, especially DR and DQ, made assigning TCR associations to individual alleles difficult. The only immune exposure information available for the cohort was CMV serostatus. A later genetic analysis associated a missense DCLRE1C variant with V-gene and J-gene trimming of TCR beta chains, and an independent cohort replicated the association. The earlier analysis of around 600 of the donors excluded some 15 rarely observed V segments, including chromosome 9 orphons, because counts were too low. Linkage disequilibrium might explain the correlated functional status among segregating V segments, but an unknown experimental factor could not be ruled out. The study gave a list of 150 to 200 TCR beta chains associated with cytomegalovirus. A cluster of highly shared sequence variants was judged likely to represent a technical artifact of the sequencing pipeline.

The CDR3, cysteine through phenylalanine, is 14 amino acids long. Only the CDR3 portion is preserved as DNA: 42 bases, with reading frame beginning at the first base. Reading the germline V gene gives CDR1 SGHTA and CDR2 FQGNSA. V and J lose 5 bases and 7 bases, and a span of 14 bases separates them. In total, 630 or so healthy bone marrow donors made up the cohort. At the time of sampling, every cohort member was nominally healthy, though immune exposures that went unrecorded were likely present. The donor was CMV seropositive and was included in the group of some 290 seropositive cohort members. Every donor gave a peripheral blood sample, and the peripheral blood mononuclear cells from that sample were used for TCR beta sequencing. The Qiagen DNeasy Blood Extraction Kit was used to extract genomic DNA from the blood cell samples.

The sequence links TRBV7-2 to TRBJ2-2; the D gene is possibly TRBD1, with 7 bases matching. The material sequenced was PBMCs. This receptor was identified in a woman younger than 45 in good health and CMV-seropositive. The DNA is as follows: TGTGCCAGCAGCGTACGACAGGGAGGCGGGGAGCTGTTTTTT. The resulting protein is CASSVRQGGGELFF.